The 2 T cell receptor beta chains in this list originate from one sample, sequenced in a study of beta chain features in type 1 diabetes (dated by TCRdb to 2017 to 2018). The full study reports these points: In all four CD4+ subsets, TCRB CDR3 length was moderately but significantly shorter in type 1 diabetes patients.

These TCRs are of unknown antigen specificity. Receptors were amplified or captured by the immunoSEQ multiplex PCR assay. The entire amount of isolated RNA was reverse transcribed using the High Capacity cDNA Reverse Transcription Kit, so the sequenced TCRB transcripts were expressed ones. TCRdb limited this immuneACCESS table to in-frame rearrangements with V and J called. A share of clones is missing; checked studies link under half to unresolved V genes, and the rest is unexplained. This sample comprises about 190,000 clones, less than 10% of them detected only once. The ten largest make up approximately 0.54% of the sample. Source material: central memory CD4+ T cells from blood. All receptors derive from a man aged 18 to 29 with type 1 diabetes.

Remarks on this clone: Other nucleotide sequences in the sample specify the same CDR3. V is TRBV18 and J is TRBJ1-5; D gene uncertain. In germline, CDR1 is KGHSH, CDR2 LQKENI. Deletions cut 3 bases from V and 2 bases from J, with 8 bases between. This CDR3 spans 14 amino acids. CDR3 residues: CASSPNSGNQPQHF. CDR3 in DNA: TGTGCCAGCTCACCGAATTCGGGCAATCAGCCCCAGCATTTT.

This clone was detected many times. The rearrangement joins TRBV7-9 to TRBJ2-5; 10 nucleotides match TRBD2. Looked up from germline, CDR1 is SEHNR and CDR2 is FQNEAQ (reference sequence). The CDR3 extends over 15 amino acids. Unmatched junction bases numbered 8, after V lost 5 bases and J lost 5 bases. The CDR3 nucleotides are TGTGCCAGCAGCACTCCTAGCGGGAGCAGGGAGACCCAGTACTTC. This encodes CASSTPSGSRETQYF.